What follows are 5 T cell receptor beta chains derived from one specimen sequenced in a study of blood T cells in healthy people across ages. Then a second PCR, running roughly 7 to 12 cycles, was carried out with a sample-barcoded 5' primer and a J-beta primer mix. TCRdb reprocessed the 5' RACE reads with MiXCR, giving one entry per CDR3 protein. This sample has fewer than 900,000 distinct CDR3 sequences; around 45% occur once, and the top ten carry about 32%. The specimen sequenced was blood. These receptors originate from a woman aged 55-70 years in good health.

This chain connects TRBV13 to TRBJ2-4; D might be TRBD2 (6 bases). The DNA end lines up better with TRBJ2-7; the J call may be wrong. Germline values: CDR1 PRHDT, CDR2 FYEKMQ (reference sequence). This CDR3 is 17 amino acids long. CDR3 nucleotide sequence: TGTGCCAGCAGCTTAAGTGCCCTGGGAGGCGAGACCTACGAGCAGTACTTC. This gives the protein CASSLSALGGETYEQYF.

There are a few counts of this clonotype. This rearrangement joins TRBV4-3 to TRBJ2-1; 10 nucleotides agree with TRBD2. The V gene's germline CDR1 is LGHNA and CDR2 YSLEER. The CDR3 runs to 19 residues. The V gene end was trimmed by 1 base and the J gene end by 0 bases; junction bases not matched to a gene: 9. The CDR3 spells CASSQGLAGGYGSYNEQFF. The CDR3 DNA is TGCGCCAGCAGCCAAGGACTAGCGGGCGGGTACGGCTCCTACAATGAGCAGTTCTTC.

The CDR3 coding sequence is TGCAGTGCTAGAGACCCCGGGCAGTCTTTAAGGGGTGAGCAGTTCTTC. It is translated as CSARDPGQSLRGEQFF. The chain uses TRBV20-1 and TRBJ2-1, with TRBD1 as a possible D gene (5 bases). V lost 0 bases, J lost 9 bases, and 21 bases lay in between. Germline V gives CDR1 DFQATT, CDR2 SNEGSKA (reference sequence). The CDR3 consists of 16 residues.

DNA of the CDR3: TGTGCCAGCAGCCACAGCGTAGATACGCAGTATTTT. As protein: CASSHSVDTQYF. The chain combines TRBV7-2 with TRBJ2-3; no clear D. Germline V gives CDR1 SGHTA, CDR2 FQGNSA. V lost 5 bases to trimming and J lost 5 bases, with 8 bases between them. The CDR3 has 12 amino acids.

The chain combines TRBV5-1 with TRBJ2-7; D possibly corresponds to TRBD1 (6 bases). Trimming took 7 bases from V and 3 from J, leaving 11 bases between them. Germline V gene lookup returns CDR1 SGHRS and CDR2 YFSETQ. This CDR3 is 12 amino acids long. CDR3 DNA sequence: TGCGCCAGCGGGTCGGGACACTACGAGCAGTACTTC. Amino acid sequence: CASGSGHYEQYF.